Sequencing of this T cell receptor beta chain was carried out in a study of blood T cell repertoires in COVID-19. Across the whole study: COVID-19 samples collected from the United States, Italy and Spain covered acute and convalescent phases.

CDR1 and CDR2 (germline): LNHNV, YYDKDF (reference sequence). With V trimmed by 3 bases and J by 8 bases, 7 bases remained unmatched. The CDR3 covers 15 residues. Clones were sequenced by immunoSEQ multiplex PCR, and TCRdb holds only the in-frame ones, with some missing. Altogether some 240,000 clones are present, about 93% being singletons, with the ten largest covering 0.82%. Seattle enrolled patients during active infection and tracked them longitudinally. The TCR sequence derives from a man aged 60 to 69 with COVID-19, enrolled during active disease. The chain joins TRBV15 to TRBJ1-2; TRBD1 aligns across 12 bases. Sequenced input: peripheral blood. In DNA form, the CDR3 reads TGTGCCACCAGCAGGGGGGGACAGGGGGCCGGCGGCTACACCTTC. Residues: CATSRGGQGAGGYTF.